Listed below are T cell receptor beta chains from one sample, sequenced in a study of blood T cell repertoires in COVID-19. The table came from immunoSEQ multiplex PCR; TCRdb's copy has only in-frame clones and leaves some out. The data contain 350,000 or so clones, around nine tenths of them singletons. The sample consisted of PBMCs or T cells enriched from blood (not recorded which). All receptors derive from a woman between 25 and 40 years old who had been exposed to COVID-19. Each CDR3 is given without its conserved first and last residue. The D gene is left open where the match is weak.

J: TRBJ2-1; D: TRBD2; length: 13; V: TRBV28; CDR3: ASLGGREDYNEQF
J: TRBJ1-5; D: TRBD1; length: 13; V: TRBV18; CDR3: ASSPGQGPGQPQH
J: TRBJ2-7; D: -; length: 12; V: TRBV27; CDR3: ASSQMGLPNEQY
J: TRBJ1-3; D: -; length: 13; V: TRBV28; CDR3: ASSPPGGLGNTIY
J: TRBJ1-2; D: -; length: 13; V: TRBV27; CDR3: ASSLTGPPNYGYT
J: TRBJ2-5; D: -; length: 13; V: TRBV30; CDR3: AWIRPGGGRETQY
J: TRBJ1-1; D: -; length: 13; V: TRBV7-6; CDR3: ASSPSTVLNTEAF
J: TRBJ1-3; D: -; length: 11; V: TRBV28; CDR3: ASSFLGVNTIY
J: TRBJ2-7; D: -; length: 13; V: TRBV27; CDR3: ASRGLGGGLYEQY
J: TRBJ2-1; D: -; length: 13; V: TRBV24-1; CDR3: ATSDTLVSYNEQF
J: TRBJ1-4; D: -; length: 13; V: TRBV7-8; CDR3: ASSLAPGDNEKLF
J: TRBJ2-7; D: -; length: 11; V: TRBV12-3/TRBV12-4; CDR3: ASSPRRGYEQY
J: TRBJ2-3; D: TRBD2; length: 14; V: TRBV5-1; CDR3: ASSPAGGGATDTQY
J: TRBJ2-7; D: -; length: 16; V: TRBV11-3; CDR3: ASSLDLSGLGSSYEQY
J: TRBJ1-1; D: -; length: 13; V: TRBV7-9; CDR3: ASSLEVQVPFEAF
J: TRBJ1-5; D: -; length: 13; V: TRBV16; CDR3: ASSHTDQVNQPQH
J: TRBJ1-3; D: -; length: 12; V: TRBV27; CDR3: ASSLQMQGNTIY
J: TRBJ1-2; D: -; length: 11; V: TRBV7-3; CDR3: ASSPNQAGGYT
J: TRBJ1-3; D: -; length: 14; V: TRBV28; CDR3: ASSLYRLISGNTIY
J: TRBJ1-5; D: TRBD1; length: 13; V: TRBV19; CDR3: ASSNDRGLNQPQH
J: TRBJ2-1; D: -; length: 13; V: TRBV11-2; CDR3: ASSLEGQGYNEQF
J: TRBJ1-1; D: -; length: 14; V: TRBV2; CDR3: ASSELGSDTNTEAF
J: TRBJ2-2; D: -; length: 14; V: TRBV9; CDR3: ASSVDGNLNTGELF
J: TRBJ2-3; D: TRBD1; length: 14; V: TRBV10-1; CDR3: ASSDPAGGSTDTQY
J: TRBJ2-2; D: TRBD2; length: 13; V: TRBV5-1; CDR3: ATTENSGTTGELF
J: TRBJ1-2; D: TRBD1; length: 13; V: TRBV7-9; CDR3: ASSILKDRLHGYT
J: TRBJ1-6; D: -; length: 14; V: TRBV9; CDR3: ASSVQGSGNNSPLH
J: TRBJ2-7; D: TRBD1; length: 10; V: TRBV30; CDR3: ASRQGTYEQY
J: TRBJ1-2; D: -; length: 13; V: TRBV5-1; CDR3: ASSLVSGENYGYT
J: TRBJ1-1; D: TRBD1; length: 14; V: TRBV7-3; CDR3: ASSSTGDIGIAEAF
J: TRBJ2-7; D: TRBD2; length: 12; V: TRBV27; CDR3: ASSLNGLAYEQY
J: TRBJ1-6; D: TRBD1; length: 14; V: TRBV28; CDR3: ASSYGTGGSNSPLH
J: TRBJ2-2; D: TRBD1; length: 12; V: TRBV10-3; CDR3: AITRQGESGELF
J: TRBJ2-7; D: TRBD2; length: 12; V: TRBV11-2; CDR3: ASSLKAGDHEQY
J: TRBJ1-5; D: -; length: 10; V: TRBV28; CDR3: AGSGSLLPQH
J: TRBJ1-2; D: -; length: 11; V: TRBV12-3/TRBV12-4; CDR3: ASRFGANYGYT
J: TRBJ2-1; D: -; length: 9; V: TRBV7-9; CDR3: ASRLVHEQF
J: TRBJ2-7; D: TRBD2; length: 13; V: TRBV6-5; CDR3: ASRRTSGGVVEQY
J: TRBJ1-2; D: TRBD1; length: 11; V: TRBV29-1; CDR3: SVTPGQGYGYT
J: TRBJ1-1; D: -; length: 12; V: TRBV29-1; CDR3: SVVVSGEGTEAF
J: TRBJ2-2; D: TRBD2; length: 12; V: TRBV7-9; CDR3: ASSPRRGAGELF
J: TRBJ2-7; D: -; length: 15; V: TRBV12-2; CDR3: ASRLPAKDRGTYEQY
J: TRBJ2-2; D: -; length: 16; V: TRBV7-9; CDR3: ASSLFDLSVIPTGELF
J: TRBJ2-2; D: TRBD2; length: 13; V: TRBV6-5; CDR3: ASSSGRANTGELF
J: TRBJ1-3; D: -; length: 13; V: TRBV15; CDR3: ATSSAPTSGNTIY
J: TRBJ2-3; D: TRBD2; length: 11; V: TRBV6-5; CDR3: ASSTSGWDTQY
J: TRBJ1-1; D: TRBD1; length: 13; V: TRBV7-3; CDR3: ASSPNPTGDTEAF
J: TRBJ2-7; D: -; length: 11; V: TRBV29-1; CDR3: SVVVHSTYEQY
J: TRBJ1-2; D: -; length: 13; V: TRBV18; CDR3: ASSPTGEGNYGYT
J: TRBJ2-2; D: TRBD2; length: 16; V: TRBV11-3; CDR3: ASSPGYWLAGGTGELF
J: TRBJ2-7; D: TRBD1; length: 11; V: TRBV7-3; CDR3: ASSHGQAYEQY
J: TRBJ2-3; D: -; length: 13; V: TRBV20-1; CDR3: SASSGTSWADTQY
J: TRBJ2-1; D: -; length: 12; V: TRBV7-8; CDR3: ASSLTAGRGEQF
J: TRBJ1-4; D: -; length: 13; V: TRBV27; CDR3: ASSFRGSVNEKLF
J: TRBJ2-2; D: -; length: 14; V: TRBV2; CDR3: ASSDLGHFNTGELF
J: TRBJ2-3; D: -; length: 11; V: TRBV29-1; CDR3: STPSENTDTQY
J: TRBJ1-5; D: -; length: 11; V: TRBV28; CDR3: ASKRGEDQPQH
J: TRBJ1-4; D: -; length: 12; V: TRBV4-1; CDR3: ASSQGEGNEKLF
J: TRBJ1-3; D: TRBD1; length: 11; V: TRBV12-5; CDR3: ASGTGAGNTIY
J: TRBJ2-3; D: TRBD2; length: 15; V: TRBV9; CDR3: ASSVGTSGSWADTQY